This paragraph reports one TCR beta chain. Its target antigen remains unknown. There are no base qualities to consult, and no much larger clone falls within one base. The sample belongs to a study of shared clonotypes between healthy human individuals (dated by TCRdb to 2019 to 2021). Context from the whole study: Three men and a couple of women, aged 18 to 49 years, made up the cohort. Leukapheresis yielded between about 0.94 and 9 billion PBMCs per donor. To increase sequencing depth and limit assay-specific biases, different laboratories used diverse techniques to prepare libraries and sequence TCR repertoires. The study deeply sequenced blood TCR repertoires of about 5 healthy adults to estimate repertoire size and the extent of clonotype sharing between individuals. For each donor, CD4 naive and CD4 memory were each given three plates, CD8 naive was given two plates, and CD8 memory was given one plate.

Study-level results and caveats: Sampling was restricted to blood, and TCR repertoires in tissue are likely to differ from TCR repertoires in blood. Across four donors, 4.5% to 6.5% of naive CD4, 3% to 4% of naive CD8, about 2.3% of memory CD4, and over 0.35% of memory CD8 clonotypes were shared. Incomplete sequencing was indicated by rarefaction of sorted-subset datasets, despite the large sequencing depth. Naive subsets generally had larger estimated clonotype richness than memory subsets. The small number of donors limited the genetic and exposure-history diversity represented. Pairwise subsampling indicated that sequencing depth was expected to affect the degree of clonotype sharing among donors. Higher generation probabilities were observed for clonotypes shared by all four sorted-subset donors than for non-shared clonotypes.

Using the deep immunoSEQ assay, multiplex PCR amplified TCR CDR3 regions from genomic DNA. Extracted genomic DNA from each cell subset was spread evenly across all wells of several immunoSEQ 96-well plates, with each plate serving as a replicate. Each replicate PCR for sorted subsets received roughly 0.2 ug genomic DNA, equal to about 30,000 T cell genomes. The purified libraries were quantified using a Qubit 3.0 fluorometer, sized with a Bioanalyzer 2100, and then quantified again using the KAPA Library Quantification kit. A separate single-read 150-cycle Illumina NextSeq 550 flow cell was used to sequence each immunoSEQ 96-well plate. Per the authors' processing: Because the immunoSEQ output included only junctional sequences and no quality scores, the filtering could not be the same as the filtering used for full-length reads. Sequences were annotated with PyIR, a Python wrapper for IgBLAST v1.9, using IMGT germline references to assign V/J genes and CDR3. Reads were removed for weak V/J assignments (E-value above 1e-6), missing CDR3, stop codons, out-of-frame junctions, or ambiguous translated residues. V3J clonotypes were defined by identical inferred V gene, J gene, and CDR3 amino acid sequence. The percentage overlap between two repertoires was calculated by dividing the number of shared unique clonotypes by the size of the smaller repertoire. Three approaches were used to assess repertoire richness: RTK rarefaction, the Chao1 estimator, and Recon v2.1 estimates of unobserved clonotypes. OLGA was used to compute generation probabilities for all TCRbeta clonotypes that the gDNA method yielded from a handful of donors. This immuneACCESS table, as held by TCRdb, lists in-frame sequences with V and J called but not all clones. Of the missing ones, under half trace to an unresolved V gene in checked studies; the others have no known cause. V, J and clone size are those of that table, while D and trimming were read from the DNA. The sample table holds about 1 million clones, of which roughly 70% were seen once. The ten largest clones take up over 1.3% of the sample.

Donors were healthy HIV-negative adults with no recently reported acute infections or vaccinations. All donors were Caucasian adults living in Nashville, Tennessee, USA. CD4+ T cells were enriched through magnetic negative selection, after which naive cells were positively selected on CD45RA and the remaining negative fraction served as the memory subset. Blood was obtained by leukapheresis, after which PBMCs were separated by Ficoll-Histopaque density gradient centrifugation and cryopreserved in liquid nitrogen vapor phase. Purity and quantity of every magnetically sorted T cell population were checked by analytical flow cytometry. Each sorted fraction had its genomic DNA isolated and then quantified by UV absorbance on a Nanodrop 2000c. The cysteine opens and the phenylalanine closes a CDR3 of 13 amino acids. Just the 39-base CDR3 DNA is kept, in frame starting at base 1. The junction carries 9 bases between V and J, which are trimmed by 2 bases and 3 bases respectively. CDR1 is given as SGHNT and CDR2 as YYREEE, both from the germline V gene (reference sequence).

The chain joins TRBV5-4 to TRBJ2-7; a tentative D match to TRBD2 spans 6 bases. Sequencing used memory CD4+ T cells sorted from blood. Sample cell subset or site, as interpreted from the label and publication: CD45RA-negative fraction. This receptor was taken from a man in his late teens or twenties in good health. The CDR3 protein is CASSLYGGYEQYF. Here is the DNA: TGTGCCAGCAGCTTATACGGGGGCTACGAGCAGTACTTC.